The clone carrying this T cell receptor (beta chain) was recorded at least ten times. Each CDR3 protein gets one entry after TCRdb re-called the 5' RACE reads with MiXCR. Among roughly 89,000 distinct CDR3 sequences listed, just over 2.5% were seen once. These data belong to a study of neurological immune-mediated disorders. This CDR3 comprises 13 residues. Unmatched junction bases numbered 2, after V lost 5 bases and J lost 4 bases. Germline lookup yields CDR1 MGHDK and CDR2 SYGVNS. What was sequenced was PBMCs. The chain is built from TRBV25-1 and TRBJ1-1, with 9 bases aligning to TRBD1. This clonotype originated in a woman younger than 45 with multiple sclerosis. The CDR3 loop is CASSTQGATEAFF. The CDR3 DNA sequence: TGTGCCAGCAGTACACAGGGGGCCACTGAAGCTTTCTTT.